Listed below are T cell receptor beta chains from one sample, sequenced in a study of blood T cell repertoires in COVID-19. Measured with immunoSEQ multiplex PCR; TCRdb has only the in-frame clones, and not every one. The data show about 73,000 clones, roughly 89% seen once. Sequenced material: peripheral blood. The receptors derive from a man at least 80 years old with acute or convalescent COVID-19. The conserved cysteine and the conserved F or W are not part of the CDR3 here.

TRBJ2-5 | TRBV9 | ASSPIAGGEGSQY
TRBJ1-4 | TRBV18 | ASSPRQGEGEKLF
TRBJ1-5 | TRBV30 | AWSVPGYNQPQH
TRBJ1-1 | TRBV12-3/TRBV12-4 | ASSFQGAGRD
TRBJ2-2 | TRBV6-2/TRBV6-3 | ASSYATSVGGEELF
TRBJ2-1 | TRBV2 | ASSEDLAVDEQF
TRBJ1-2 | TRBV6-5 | ASSETVIRVYGYT
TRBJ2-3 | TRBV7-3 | ASSPTSGGLTDTQY
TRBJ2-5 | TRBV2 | ASSPTSGGETQY
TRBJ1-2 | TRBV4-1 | ASSRSIPGFDGYT
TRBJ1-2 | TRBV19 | ASSIGTEYGYT
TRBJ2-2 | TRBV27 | ASSSFGAGATGELF
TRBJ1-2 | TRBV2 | ASSLTADYGYT
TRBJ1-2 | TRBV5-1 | ASSFDTLNYGYT
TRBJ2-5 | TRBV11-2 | ASRVIAAETQY
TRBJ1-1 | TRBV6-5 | ASSLSGSFAF
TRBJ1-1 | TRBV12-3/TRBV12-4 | ASSLGPFTEAF
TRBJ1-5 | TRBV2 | AIAKLTGESQPQH
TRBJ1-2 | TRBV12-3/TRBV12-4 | ASSLEGRYGYT
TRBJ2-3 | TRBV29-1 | SVDSGTDTQY
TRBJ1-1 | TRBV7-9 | ASSPTRDRGRIAEAF
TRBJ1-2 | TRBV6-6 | ASSPWGGAEGYT
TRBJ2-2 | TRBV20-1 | SASRTGGNSGAGELF
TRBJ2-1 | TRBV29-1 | SAPTGGFLNEQF
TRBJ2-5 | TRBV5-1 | ASSFPEAGIETQY
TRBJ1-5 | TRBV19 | ASSTGGGQPQH
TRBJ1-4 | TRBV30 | ASYGGTTNEKLF
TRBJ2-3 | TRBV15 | ATRPGLAPSTDTQY
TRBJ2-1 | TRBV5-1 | ASSLTGSSYNEQF
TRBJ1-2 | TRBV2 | ASSEALRGSNYGYT
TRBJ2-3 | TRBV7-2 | ASSYRTSGSDTQY
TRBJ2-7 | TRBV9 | ASSVAEGSHYEQY
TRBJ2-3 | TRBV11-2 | ASSSIGGAGDTQY
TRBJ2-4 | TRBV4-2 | ASSQYDRDENIQY
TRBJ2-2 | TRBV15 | ATSHPGLAGLNTGELF
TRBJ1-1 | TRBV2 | ASSGDMNTEAF
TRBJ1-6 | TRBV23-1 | ASGKSCEEMGANSPLH
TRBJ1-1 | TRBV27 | ASTRQGGTEAF
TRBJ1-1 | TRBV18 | ASSPGQGAANTEAF
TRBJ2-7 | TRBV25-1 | ASSGTDRGSYEQY
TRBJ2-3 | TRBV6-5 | ASSYSQASTDTQY
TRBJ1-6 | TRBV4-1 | ASSQDGQGNSPLH
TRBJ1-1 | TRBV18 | ASGDRGNTEAF
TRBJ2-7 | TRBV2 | ASVGGADEQY
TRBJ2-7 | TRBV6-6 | ASSPDRNYEQY
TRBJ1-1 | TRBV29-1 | SVGLGAENTEAF
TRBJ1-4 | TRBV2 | ASNKQGTNEKLF
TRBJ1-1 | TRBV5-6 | ASSYRGSGNTEAF